Following are 13 T cell receptor beta chains from one sample sequenced in a study of shared clonotypes between healthy human individuals (dated by TCRdb to between 2020 and 2021). CD8 naive samples consisted of CD45RO-negative cells that were positively selected for CCR7, yielding a CD45RA+CCR7+ population without TemRA cells. The library was prepared using the immunoSEQ multiplex PCR assay. The immuneACCESS repertoire file appears here via TCRdb, limited to in-frame rearrangements. These files lack a portion of the clones; in checked studies, under half of the deficit traces to unresolved V genes, and the cause of the others is not known. The sample table contains some 740,000 clones; only one count was recorded for about 91% of them. 24% of the sample belongs to the ten largest clones. Sample: naive CD8+ T cells sorted from blood. In light of the paper, this sample's cell subset or site label describes: CD45RA+CCR7+. The receptors derive from a man aged 25-45 years in good health.

The rearrangement joins TRBV28 to TRBJ1-5; 7 nucleotides line up with TRBD1. Germline V CDR1 and CDR2: MDHEN, SYDVKM. The ends lost 5 bases at V and 1 base at J; junction bases unmatched: 5. This CDR3 region has 15 residues. CDR3 in DNA: TGTGCCAGCAGTCGTACAGGGGAGAGCAATCAGCCCCAGCATTTT. It yields the protein CASSRTGESNQPQHF.

The table lists this clone with a few counts. The gene calls are TRBV10-1 and TRBJ2-2, with D perhaps TRBD2 (5 bases). With 3 bases removed from V and 13 bases from J, the gap between germline ends came to 15 bases. Per the germline V gene, CDR1 is WNHNN and CDR2 is SYGVQD (reference sequence). The CDR3 is 13 residues long. The CDR3 DNA sequence: TGCGCCAGCAGTGAAGGGCTTCCGGGGATGCTGTTTTTT. Translating gives CASSEGLPGMLFF.

The chain combines TRBV7-2 with TRBJ2-7, with D possibly being TRBD1 (6 bases). This CDR3 contains 16 residues. Per the germline V gene, CDR1 is SGHTA and CDR2 is FQGNSA. V was pared by 2 bases and J by 2 bases, with 16 bases between. CDR3 nucleotides: TGTGCCAGCAGCTTACTAACAGGGAATCCTCCCTACGAGCAGTACTTC. Residues: CASSLLTGNPPYEQYF.

The CDR3 sequence is CASSPSGTGELFF. Here the CDR3 DNA reads TGTGCCAGCAGTCCTTCCGGCACCGGGGAGCTGTTTTTT. The chain is built from TRBV28 and TRBJ2-2, with no clear D. Germline V gives CDR1 MDHEN, CDR2 SYDVKM. This CDR3 is 13 amino acids long. Trimming removed 5 bases at V and 4 bases at J, with 8 bases between.

The CDR3 DNA is TGTGCCAGCAGCCTGGGATTTGAGCAGTTCTTC. Encoded protein: CASSLGFEQFF. The chain uses TRBV9 and TRBJ2-1; no definite D call. The CDR3 runs 11 residues. Germline-derived CDR1 and CDR2 are SGDLS and YYNGEE. The ends were cut back, 4 bases at V and 9 bases at J, with 8 bases in the middle.

The chain employs TRBV2 and TRBJ1-1, with D possibly TRBD1 on 5 matching bases. The CDR3 length is 14 residues. The V and J ends lost 5 bases and 0 bases respectively, with 10 bases between them. In germline, CDR1 is SNHLY, CDR2 FYNNEI. CDR3 region: CASSPGRLNTEAFF. As DNA, the CDR3 is TGTGCCAGCAGTCCGGGACGGCTGAACACTGAAGCTTTCTTT.

This sequence joins TRBV7-8 and TRBJ2-3; D is perhaps TRBD1 (6 bases). The CDR3 contains 15 residues. V gave up 4 bases and J gave up 0 bases, with 11 bases separating them. The germline V gene has CDR1 SGHVS and CDR2 FQNEAQ. In nucleotides, the CDR3 is TGTGCCAGCAGCTACAGGGTCACTAGCACAGATACGCAGTATTTT. Protein: CASSYRVTSTDTQYF.

J is TRBJ2-2 and V is TRBV7-6; D is ambiguous. The CDR3 has 13 residues. CDR1 SGHVS and CDR2 FNYEAQ come from the germline V gene. V was pared by 0 bases and J by 10 bases, with 9 bases between. CDR3 amino acids: CASSLAGIQELFF. The CDR3 DNA reads as TGTGCCAGCAGCTTAGCAGGGATTCAGGAGCTGTTTTTT.

Notes on this clone: One end of the junction does not line up with germline, which may come from a read error. The chain recombines TRBV7-7 with TRBJ2-2; TRBD2 is a possible D gene (5 bases). Germline CDR1 and CDR2: SSHAT and FNYEAQ (reference sequence). This CDR3 is 15 amino acids long. This chain's CDR3 is CASSLASPNTGELFF. CDR3 coding DNA: TGTGCTAGCAGCTTAGCTAGCCCGAACACCGGGGAGCTGTTTTTT.

This clone was recorded only once. The chain joins TRBV28 to TRBJ2-7; D perhaps matches TRBD2 (6 bases). The germline V gene has CDR1 MDHEN and CDR2 SYDVKM. The V gene lost 4 bases and the J gene lost 2 bases, with 15 bases spanning the gap. The CDR3 length is 15 residues. CDR3 residues: CASSSTASVAYEQYF. The DNA for the CDR3 is TGTGCCAGCAGTTCAACCGCTAGCGTCGCCTACGAGCAGTACTTC.

The genes are TRBV13 and TRBJ2-1; D possibly corresponds to TRBD2 (5 bases). Germline loops: CDR1 PRHDT, CDR2 FYEKMQ (reference sequence). Trimming took off 5 bases at V and 9 bases at J, with 20 bases between the two ends. The CDR3 runs 15 residues. The CDR3 here is CASSPGESRVTEQFF. The CDR3 region has the DNA TGTGCCAGCAGCCCCGGGGAGAGTCGGGTCACTGAGCAGTTCTTC.

The chain couples TRBV28 to TRBJ2-3, with no clear D. This CDR3 has 14 amino acids. The V gene's germline CDR1 is MDHEN and CDR2 SYDVKM. V lost 5 bases and J lost 5, with 14 bases in between. The CDR3 DNA reads TGTGCCAGCAGTACGATCCGGGTTGGAGATACGCAGTATTTT. Its protein is CASSTIRVGDTQYF.

This chain joins TRBV28 and TRBJ1-2; the D is unclear. The germline CDR1 and CDR2 sequences are MDHEN and SYDVKM. V was clipped by 6 bases and J by 4 bases, with 12 bases between them. CDR3 length: 13 amino acids. The CDR3 nucleotides read TGTGCCAGCAGCCCGGTGTTCCCCTATGGCTACACCTTC. Translation: CASSPVFPYGYTF.